This T cell receptor beta chain was retrieved from a study of control samples from healthy donors and cancer patients. The CDR3 runs to 15 residues. Germline V lookup: CDR1 MDHEN, CDR2 SYDVKM. After removal of 5 bases from V and 7 bases from J, the junction contained 7 bases not matched to a gene. TCRdb's copy holds only in-frame clones and misses some; the assay was immunoSEQ multiplex PCR. The sample records 400,000 to 500,000 clones, 75% to 95% being singletons. The sequenced sample was PBMCs. This receptor was taken from a man in his forties with head and neck cancer. V gene TRBV28 combines with J gene TRBJ1-4; 10 positions agree with TRBD1. CDR3 DNA: TGTGCCAGCAGTCCCTGGGACAGGGGAGGTGAAAAACTGTTTTTT. It yields the protein CASSPWDRGGEKLFF.